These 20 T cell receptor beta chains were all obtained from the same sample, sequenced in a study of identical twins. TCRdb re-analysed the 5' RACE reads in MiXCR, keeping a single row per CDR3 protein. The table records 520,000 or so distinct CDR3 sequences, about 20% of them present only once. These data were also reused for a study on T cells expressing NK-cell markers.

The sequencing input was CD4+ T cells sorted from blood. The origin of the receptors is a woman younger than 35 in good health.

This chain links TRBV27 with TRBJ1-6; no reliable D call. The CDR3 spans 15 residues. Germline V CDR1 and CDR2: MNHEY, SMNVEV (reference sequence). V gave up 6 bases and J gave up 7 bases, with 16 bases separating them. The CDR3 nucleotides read TGTGCCAGCAGCGCCTCCAAGGGTGGGAATTCACCCCTCCACTTT. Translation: CASSASKGGNSPLHF.

CDR3 sequence reads: CASSLWADQETQYF. DNA for the CDR3: TGTGCCAGCAGCTTGTGGGCGGATCAAGAGACCCAGTACTTC. This chain connects TRBV7-2 to TRBJ2-5; D unclear. The CDR3 runs to 14 residues. V shed 3 bases and J shed 2 bases, with 10 bases lying between them. Germline CDR1 is SGHTA and CDR2 is FQGNSA.

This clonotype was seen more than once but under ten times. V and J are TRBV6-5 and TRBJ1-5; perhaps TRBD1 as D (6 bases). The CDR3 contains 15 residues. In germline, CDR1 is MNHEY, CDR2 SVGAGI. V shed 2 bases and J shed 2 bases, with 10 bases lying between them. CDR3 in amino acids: CASSYDNRGNQPQHF. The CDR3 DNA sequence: TGTGCCAGCAGTTACGATAACAGGGGCAATCAGCCCCAGCATTTT.

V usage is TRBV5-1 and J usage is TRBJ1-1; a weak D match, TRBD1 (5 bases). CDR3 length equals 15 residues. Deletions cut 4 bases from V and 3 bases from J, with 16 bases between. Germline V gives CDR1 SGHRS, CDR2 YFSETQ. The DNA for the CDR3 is TGCGCCAGCAGCCCGGGCCCAGGGTTGGACACTGAAGCTTTCTTT. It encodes CASSPGPGLDTEAFF.

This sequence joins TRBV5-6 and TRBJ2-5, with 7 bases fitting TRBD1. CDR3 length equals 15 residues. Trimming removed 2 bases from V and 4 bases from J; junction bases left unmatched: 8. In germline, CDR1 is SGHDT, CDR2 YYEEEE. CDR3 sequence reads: CASSLDRAVGETQYF. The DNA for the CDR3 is TGTGCCAGCAGCTTAGACAGGGCGGTGGGAGAGACCCAGTACTTC.

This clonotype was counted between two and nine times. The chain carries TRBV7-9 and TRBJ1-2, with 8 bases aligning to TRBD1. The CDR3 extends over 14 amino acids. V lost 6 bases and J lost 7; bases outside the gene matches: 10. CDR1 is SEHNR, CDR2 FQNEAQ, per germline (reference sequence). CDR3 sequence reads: CASSSTTGARGYTF. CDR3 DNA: TGTGCCAGCAGTTCTACGACAGGGGCACGTGGCTACACCTTC.

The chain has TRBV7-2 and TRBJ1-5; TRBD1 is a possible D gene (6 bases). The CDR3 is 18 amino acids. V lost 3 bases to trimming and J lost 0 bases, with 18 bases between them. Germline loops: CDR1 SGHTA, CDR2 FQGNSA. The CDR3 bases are TGTGCCAGCAGCTTTGCCCCCGGGACACCCATTAGCAATCAGCCCCAGCATTTT. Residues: CASSFAPGTPISNQPQHF.

For the CDR3, the DNA is TGTGCCAGCAGCTTAATGGGGCAGGGAGAGACCCAGTACTTC. As protein: CASSLMGQGETQYF. The V and J genes are TRBV7-8 and TRBJ2-5; D possibly corresponds to TRBD1 (5 bases). The CDR3 extends over 14 amino acids. The V and J ends lost 2 bases and 4 bases respectively, with 11 bases between them. Germline CDR1 SGHVS, CDR2 FQNEAQ.

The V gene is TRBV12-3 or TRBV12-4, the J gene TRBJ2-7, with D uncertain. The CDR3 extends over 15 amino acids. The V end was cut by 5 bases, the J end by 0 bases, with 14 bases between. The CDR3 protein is CASSTQRYRSYEQYF. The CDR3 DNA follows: TGTGCCAGCAGTACGCAAAGATATCGCTCCTACGAGCAGTACTTC.

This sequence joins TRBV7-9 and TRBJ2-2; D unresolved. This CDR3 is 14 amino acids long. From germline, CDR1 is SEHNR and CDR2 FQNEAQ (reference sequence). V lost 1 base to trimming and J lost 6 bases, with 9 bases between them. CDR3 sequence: CASSLGDWSGELFF. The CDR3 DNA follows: TGTGCCAGCAGCTTAGGAGACTGGTCCGGGGAGCTGTTTTTT.

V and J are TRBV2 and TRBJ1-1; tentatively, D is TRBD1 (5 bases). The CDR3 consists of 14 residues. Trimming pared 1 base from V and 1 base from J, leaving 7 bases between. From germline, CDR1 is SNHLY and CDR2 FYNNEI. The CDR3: CASSEGGENTEAFF. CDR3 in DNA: TGTGCCAGCAGTGAAGGGGGGGAGAACACTGAAGCTTTCTTT.

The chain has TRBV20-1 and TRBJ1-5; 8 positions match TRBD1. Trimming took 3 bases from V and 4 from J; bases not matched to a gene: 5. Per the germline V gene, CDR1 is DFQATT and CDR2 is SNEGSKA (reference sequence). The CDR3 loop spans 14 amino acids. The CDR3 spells CSASPTGVNQPQHF. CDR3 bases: TGCAGTGCTAGCCCGACAGGGGTAAATCAGCCCCAGCATTTT.

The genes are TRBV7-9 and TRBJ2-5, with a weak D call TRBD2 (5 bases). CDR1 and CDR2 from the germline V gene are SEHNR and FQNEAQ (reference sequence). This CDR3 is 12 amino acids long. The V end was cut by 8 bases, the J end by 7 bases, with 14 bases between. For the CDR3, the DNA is TGTGCCAGCCCTTTGCCCCGGGGGACCCAGTACTTC. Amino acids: CASPLPRGTQYF.

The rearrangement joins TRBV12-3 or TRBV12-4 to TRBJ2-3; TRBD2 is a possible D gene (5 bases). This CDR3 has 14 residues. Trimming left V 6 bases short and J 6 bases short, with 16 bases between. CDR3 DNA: TGTGCCAGCAGCCCAATGAGTACGGGGGATACGCAGTATTTT. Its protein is CASSPMSTGDTQYF.

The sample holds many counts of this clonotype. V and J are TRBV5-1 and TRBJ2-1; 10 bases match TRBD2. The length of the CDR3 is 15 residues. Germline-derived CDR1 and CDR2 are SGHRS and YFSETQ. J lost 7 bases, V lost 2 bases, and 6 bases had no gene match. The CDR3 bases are TGCGCCAGCAGCTTTACTAGCGGGATTGTAAATGAGCAGTTCTTC. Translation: CASSFTSGIVNEQFF.

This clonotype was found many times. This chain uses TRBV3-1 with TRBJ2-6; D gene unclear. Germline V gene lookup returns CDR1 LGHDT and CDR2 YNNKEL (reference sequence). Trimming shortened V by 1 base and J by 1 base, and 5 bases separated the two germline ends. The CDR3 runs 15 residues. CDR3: CASSQVPSGANVLTF. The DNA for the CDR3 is TGTGCCAGCAGCCAAGTGCCATCTGGGGCCAACGTCCTGACTTTC. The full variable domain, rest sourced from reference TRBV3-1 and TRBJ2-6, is DTAVSQTPKYLVTQMGNDKSIKCEQNLGHDTMYWYKQDSKKFLKIMFSYNNKELIINETVPNRFSPKSPDKAHLNLHINSLELGDSAVYFCASSQVPSGANVLTFGAGSRLTVL.

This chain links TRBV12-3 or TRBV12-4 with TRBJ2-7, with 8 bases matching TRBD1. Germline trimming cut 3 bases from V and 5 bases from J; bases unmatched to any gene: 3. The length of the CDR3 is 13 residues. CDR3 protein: CASSLTGDHEQYF. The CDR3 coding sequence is TGTGCCAGCAGTTTGACAGGGGATCACGAGCAGTACTTC.

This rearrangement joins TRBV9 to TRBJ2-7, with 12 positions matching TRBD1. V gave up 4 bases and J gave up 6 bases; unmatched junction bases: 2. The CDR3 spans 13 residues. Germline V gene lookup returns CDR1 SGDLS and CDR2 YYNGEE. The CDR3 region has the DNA TGTGCCAGCAGCCGGGACAGGGGGCCCGAGCAGTACTTC. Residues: CASSRDRGPEQYF.

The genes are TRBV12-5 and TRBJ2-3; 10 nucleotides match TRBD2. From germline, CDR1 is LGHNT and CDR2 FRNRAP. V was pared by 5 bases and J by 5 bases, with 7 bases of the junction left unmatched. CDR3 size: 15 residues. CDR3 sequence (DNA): TGTGCTAGTGGTCCCACTAGCGGGACGGAAGATACGCAGTATTTT. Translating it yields CASGPTSGTEDTQYF.

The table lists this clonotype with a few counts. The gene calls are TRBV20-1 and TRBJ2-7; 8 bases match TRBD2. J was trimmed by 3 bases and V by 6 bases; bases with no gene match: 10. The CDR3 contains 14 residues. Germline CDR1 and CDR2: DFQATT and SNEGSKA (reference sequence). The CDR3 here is CSAKSGTRDYEQYF. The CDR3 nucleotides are TGCAGTGCAAAGTCCGGGACTAGAGACTACGAGCAGTACTTC.